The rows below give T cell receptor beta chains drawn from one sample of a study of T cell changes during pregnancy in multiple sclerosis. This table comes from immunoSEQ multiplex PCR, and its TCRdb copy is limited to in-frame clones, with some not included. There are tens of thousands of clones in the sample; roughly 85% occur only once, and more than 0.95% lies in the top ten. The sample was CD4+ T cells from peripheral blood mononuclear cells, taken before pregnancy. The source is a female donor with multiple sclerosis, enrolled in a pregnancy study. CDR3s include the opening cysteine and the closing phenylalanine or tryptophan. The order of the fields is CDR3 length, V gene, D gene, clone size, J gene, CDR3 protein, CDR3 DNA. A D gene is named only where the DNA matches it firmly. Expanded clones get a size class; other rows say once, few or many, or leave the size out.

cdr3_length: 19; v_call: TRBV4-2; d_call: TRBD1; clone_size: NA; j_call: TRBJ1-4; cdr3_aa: CASSPTRGQGDTTNEKLFF; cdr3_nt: TGTGCCAGCAGCCCTACCAGGGGACAGGGTGACACAACTAATGAAAAACTGTTTTTT
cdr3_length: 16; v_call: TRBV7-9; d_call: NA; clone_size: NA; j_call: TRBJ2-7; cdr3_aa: CASSITTSWGGYEQYF; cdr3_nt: TGTGCCAGCAGCATAACCACCTCATGGGGCGGTTACGAGCAGTACTTC
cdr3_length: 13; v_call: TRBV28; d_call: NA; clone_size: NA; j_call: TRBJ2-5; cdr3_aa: CASSLSDRETQYF; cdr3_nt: TGTGCCAGCAGTTTAAGCGACCGAGAGACCCAGTACTTC
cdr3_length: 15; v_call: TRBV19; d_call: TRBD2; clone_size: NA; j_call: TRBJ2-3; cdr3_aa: CASSMASGRLDTQYF; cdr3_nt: TGTGCCAGTAGTATGGCTAGCGGGAGGTTAGATACGCAGTATTTT
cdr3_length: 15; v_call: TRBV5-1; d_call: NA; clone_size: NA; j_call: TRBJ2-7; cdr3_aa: CASSLVADRNYEQYF; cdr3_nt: TGCGCCAGCAGCCTGGTCGCTGACAGAAACTACGAGCAGTACTTC
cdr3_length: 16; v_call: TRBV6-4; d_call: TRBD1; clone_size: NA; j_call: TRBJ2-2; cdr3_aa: CASREGFTGDTGELFF; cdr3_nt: TGTGCCAGCAGAGAGGGGTTTACAGGGGACACCGGGGAGCTGTTTTTT
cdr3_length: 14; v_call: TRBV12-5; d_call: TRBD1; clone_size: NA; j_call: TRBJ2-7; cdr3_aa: CASGGTGGAYEQYF; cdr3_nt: TGTGCTAGTGGGGGCACAGGGGGCGCCTACGAGCAGTACTTC
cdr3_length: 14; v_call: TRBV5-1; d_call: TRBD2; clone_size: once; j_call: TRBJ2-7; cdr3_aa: CASSSTSLTYEQYF; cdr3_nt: TGCGCCAGCAGCTCGACTAGCTTAACCTACGAGCAGTACTTC
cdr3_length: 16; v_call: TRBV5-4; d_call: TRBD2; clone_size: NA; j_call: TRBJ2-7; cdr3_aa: CASSHPASGRGAEQYF; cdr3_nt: TGTGCCAGCAGCCACCCCGCCAGCGGGAGGGGGGCCGAGCAGTACTTC
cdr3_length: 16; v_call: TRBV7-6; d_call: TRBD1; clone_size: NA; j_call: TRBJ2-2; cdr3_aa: CASSPRQGANTGELFF; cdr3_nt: TGTGCCAGCAGCCCTAGACAGGGGGCGAACACCGGGGAGCTGTTTTTT
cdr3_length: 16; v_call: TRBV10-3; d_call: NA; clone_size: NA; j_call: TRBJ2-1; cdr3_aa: CAISPEKRGRPNEQFF; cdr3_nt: TGTGCCATCAGTCCGGAGAAAAGGGGGAGACCCAATGAGCAGTTCTTC
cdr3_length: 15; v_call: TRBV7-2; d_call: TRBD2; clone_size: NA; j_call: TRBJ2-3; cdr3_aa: CASSLSSGSLDTQYF; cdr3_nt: TGTGCCAGCAGCTTAAGTAGCGGGAGTTTGGATACGCAGTATTTT
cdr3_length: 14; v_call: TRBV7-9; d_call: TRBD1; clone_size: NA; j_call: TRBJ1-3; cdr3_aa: CAGNTGTAGNTIYF; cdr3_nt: TGTGCCGGCAATACCGGGACAGCTGGAAACACCATATATTTT
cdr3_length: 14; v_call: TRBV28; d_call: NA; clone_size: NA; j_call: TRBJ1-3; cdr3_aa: CASSSPTGGNTIYF; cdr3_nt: TGTGCCAGCAGTTCCCCGACGGGTGGAAACACCATATATTTT
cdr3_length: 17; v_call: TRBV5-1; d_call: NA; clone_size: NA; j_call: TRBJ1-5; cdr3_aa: CASSPSVDRRLNQPQHF; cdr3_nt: TGCGCCAGCAGCCCCTCGGTGGACAGAAGACTTAATCAGCCCCAGCATTTT
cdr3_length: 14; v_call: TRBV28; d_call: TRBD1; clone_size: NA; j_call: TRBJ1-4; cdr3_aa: CASSGQGAREKLFF; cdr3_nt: TGTGCCAGCAGTGGGCAGGGGGCAAGGGAAAAACTGTTTTTT
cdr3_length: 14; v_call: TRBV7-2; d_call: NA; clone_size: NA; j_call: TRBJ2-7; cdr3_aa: CASSFGSVLYEQYF; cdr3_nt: TGTGCCAGCAGCTTCGGCAGCGTCCTTTACGAGCAGTACTTC
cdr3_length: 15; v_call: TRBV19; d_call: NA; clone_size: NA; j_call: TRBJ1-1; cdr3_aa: CASRSLRARNTEAFF; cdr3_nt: TGTGCCAGTCGTTCCCTGAGGGCCCGGAACACTGAAGCTTTCTTT
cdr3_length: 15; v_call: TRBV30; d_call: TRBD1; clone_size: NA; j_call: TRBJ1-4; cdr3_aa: CAWSAPGGANEKLFF; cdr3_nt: TGTGCCTGGAGTGCACCAGGGGGCGCAAATGAAAAACTGTTTTTT
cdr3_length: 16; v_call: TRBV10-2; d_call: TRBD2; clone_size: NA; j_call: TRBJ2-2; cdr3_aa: CASSPRGAGLAGELFF; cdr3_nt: TGCGCCAGCAGCCCGCGGGGGGCAGGCTTGGCGGGGGAGCTGTTTTTT
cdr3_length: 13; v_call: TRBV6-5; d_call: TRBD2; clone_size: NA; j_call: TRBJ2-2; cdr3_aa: CASSYDLRGGLFF; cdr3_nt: TGTGCCAGCAGTTACGACCTCCGGGGGGGGCTGTTTTTT
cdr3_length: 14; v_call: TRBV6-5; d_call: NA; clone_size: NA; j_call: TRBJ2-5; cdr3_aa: CASSYERAGETQYF; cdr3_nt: TGTGCCAGCAGTTACGAGAGGGCGGGAGAGACCCAGTACTTC
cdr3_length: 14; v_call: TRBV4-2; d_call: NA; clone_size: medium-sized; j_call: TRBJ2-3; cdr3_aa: CASSQVGGTDTQYF; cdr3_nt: TGTGCCAGCAGCCAAGTAGGGGGCACAGATACGCAGTATTTT
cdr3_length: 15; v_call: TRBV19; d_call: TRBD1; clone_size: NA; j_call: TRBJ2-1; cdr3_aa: CASSTRDRGSNEQFF; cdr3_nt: TGTGCCAGTAGTACCCGGGACAGGGGCAGCAATGAGCAGTTCTTC
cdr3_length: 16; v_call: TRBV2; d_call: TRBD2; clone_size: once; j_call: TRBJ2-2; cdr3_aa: CASVRELAGGTGELFF; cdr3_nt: TGTGCCAGTGTCAGAGAGCTAGCGGGAGGCACCGGGGAGCTGTTTTTT
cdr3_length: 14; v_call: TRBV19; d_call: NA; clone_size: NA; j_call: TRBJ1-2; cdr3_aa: CASSIDSANYGYTF; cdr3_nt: TGTGCCAGTAGTATCGATTCAGCTAACTATGGCTACACCTTC
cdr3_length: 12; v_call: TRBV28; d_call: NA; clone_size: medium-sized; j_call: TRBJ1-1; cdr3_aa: CASSFSNTEAFF; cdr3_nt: TGTGCCAGCAGTTTCTCGAACACTGAAGCTTTCTTT
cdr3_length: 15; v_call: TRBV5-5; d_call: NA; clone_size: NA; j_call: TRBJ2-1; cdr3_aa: CASSALPGLNNEQFF; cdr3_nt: TGTGCCAGCAGCGCTCTCCCGGGACTCAACAATGAGCAGTTCTTC
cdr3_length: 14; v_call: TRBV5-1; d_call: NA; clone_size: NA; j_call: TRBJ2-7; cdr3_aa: CASSLEWRDSEQYF; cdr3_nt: TGCGCCAGCAGCTTGGAGTGGCGGGATAGCGAGCAGTACTTC
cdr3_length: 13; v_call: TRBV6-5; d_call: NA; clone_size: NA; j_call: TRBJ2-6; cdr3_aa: CASSLQGANVLTF; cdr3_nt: TGTGCCAGCAGTCTTCAGGGGGCCAACGTCCTGACTTTC